The 32 T cell receptor beta chains presented below share a single source sample, sequenced in a study of blood T cell repertoires in COVID-19. The repertoire was sequenced with immunoSEQ multiplex PCR; TCRdb's copy has only in-frame clones and lacks some. The table includes 45,000 to 65,000 clones, around 80% detected once. Sequenced: peripheral blood. The receptors originated from a woman of 80 years or more with acute or convalescent COVID-19.

The V call is TRBV18, the J call TRBJ2-3; perhaps TRBD2 as D (6 bases). The CDR3 has 17 amino acids. The germline CDR1 and CDR2 sequences are KGHSH and LQKENI. Trimming cost V 1 base and J 2 bases, with 16 bases left between them. The CDR3 reads CASSPRFGDSHTDTQYF. In nucleotides, the CDR3 is TGTGCCAGCTCACCACGATTCGGGGACTCACACACAGATACGCAGTATTTT.

The genes are TRBV2 and TRBJ2-6, with TRBD1 identical over 9 bases. This CDR3 contains 17 residues. Germline CDR1 reads SNHLY; CDR2 reads FYNNEI. The ends lost 6 bases at V and 3 bases at J; junction bases unmatched: 9. This chain's CDR3 is CASRRSGTGIGANVLTF. The CDR3 DNA follows: TGTGCCAGCAGGCGATCCGGGACAGGGATTGGGGCCAACGTCCTGACTTTC.

V usage is TRBV11-3 and J usage is TRBJ2-3, with D possibly being TRBD2 (6 bases). The CDR3 spans 17 residues. In germline, CDR1 is SGHNT, CDR2 YENEEA. Trimming removed 2 bases at V and 2 bases at J, with 17 bases between. The DNA for the CDR3 is TGTGCCAGCAGCTTATCTCTAGGGGCGGGGAACACAGATACGCAGTATTTT. It yields the protein CASSLSLGAGNTDTQYF.

V is TRBV7-8 and J is TRBJ2-2; TRBD1 aligns across 8 bases. V lost 5 bases and J lost 5; bases outside the gene matches: 13. This CDR3 contains 17 residues. Per the germline V gene, CDR1 is SGHVS and CDR2 is FQNEAQ. The CDR3 loop reads CASSLELDRAGTGELFF. CDR3 in DNA: TGTGCCAGCAGCCTGGAATTGGACAGGGCAGGGACCGGGGAGCTGTTTTTT. Based on the CDR3 plus reference TRBV7-8 and TRBJ2-2, the full variable domain is GAGVSQSPRYKVAKRGQDVALRCDPISGHVSLFWYQQALGQGPEFLTYFQNEAQLDKSGLPSDRFFAERPEGSVSTLKIQRTQQEDSAVYLCASSLELDRAGTGELFFGEGSRLTVL.

The sample holds a few counts of this clone. The J gene is TRBJ1-2, the V gene TRBV27, with TRBD1 identical over 8 bases. V trimming: 4 bases; J trimming: 6 bases; junction bases outside the gene matches: 7. The CDR3 consists of 14 residues. Germline CDR1 and CDR2: MNHEY and SMNVEV (reference sequence). The CDR3 DNA reads as TGTGCCAGCAGTTACCGACAGGGGAGTAATGGCTACACCTTC. Protein sequence: CASSYRQGSNGYTF.

The chain carries TRBV5-1 and TRBJ2-3; 11 bases are a match to TRBD2. Per germline, CDR1 SGHRS and CDR2 YFSETQ. The length of the CDR3 is 16 residues. After removal of 0 bases from V and 3 bases from J, the junction contained 3 bases not matched to a gene. This CDR3 reads CASSLALAGGTDTQYF. Written as DNA, the CDR3 is TGCGCCAGCAGCTTGGCCCTAGCGGGGGGAACAGATACGCAGTATTTT.

This sequence joins TRBV3-1 (or the pseudogene TRBV3-2) and TRBJ1-6; 7 positions agree with TRBD1. Trimming took 1 base from V and 7 from J; bases not matched to a gene: 1. This CDR3 is built from 14 residues. Germline V gene sequence: CDR1 LGHDT, CDR2 YNNKEL (reference sequence). CDR3 protein: CASSQADRNSPLHF. CDR3 nucleotide sequence: TGTGCCAGCAGCCAAGCGGACAGGAATTCACCCCTCCACTTT.

This rearrangement joins TRBV13 to TRBJ1-1; 9 bases map to TRBD1. J lost 4 bases, V lost 5 bases, and 11 bases had no gene match. Germline loops: CDR1 PRHDT, CDR2 FYEKMQ (reference sequence). The CDR3 contains 16 residues. CDR3: CASSPGTGGAGTEAFF. As DNA, the CDR3 is TGTGCCAGCAGCCCCGGAACAGGGGGCGCGGGCACTGAAGCTTTCTTT.

The rearrangement joins TRBV7-9 to TRBJ1-4; D perhaps matches TRBD1 (5 bases). CDR1 and CDR2 from the germline V gene are SEHNR and FQNEAQ (reference sequence). This CDR3 is 14 amino acids long. V shed 3 bases and J shed 11 bases, with 16 bases lying between them. The CDR3 loop is CASSFGGSVGKLFF. For the CDR3, the DNA is TGTGCCAGCAGCTTCGGGGGGTCGGTAGGGAAACTGTTTTTT.

The CDR3 bases are TGTGCCAGCAGCTTCGGGACAGGGAATTACAATGAGCAGTTCTTC. Encoded protein: CASSFGTGNYNEQFF. The chain links TRBV7-6 to TRBJ2-1, with 9 bases identical to TRBD1. V was clipped by 3 bases and J by 4 bases; unmatched bases: 4. The CDR3 consists of 15 residues. Germline V gene data show CDR1 as SGHVS and CDR2 as FNYEAQ.

The V gene is TRBV27, the J gene TRBJ1-1; D is undetermined. Germline CDR1 MNHEY, CDR2 SMNVEV (reference sequence). The CDR3 loop spans 14 amino acids. V lost 5 bases and J 6 bases, leaving 16 bases between the germline ends. CDR3 residues: CASSANRVVAEAFF. In DNA, the CDR3 is TGTGCCAGCAGTGCTAACCGGGTAGTCGCTGAAGCTTTCTTT.

This sequence joins TRBV18 and TRBJ1-1; 7 bases are a match to TRBD1. The CDR3 contains 14 residues. The J segment lost 2 bases and the V segment lost 5 bases, leaving 5 bases of the junction unmatched. The germline V gene encodes CDR1 KGHSH and CDR2 LQKENI. CDR3 sequence reads: CASSEGADNTEAFF. Here the CDR3 DNA reads TGTGCCAGCTCAGAGGGGGCAGATAACACTGAAGCTTTCTTT.

The rearrangement links TRBV3-1 (or the pseudogene TRBV3-2) to TRBJ1-5, with D tentatively TRBD1 (5 bases). Trimming took 4 bases from V and 4 from J, leaving 8 bases between them. The V gene's germline CDR1 is LGHDT and CDR2 YNNKEL (reference sequence). The CDR3 runs to 13 residues. CDR3 coding DNA: TGTGCCAGCAGCCCCGGGGGGAATCAGCCCCAGCATTTT. Amino acid sequence: CASSPGGNQPQHF.

The rearrangement uses TRBV2 and TRBJ1-4; no clear D gene. This CDR3 contains 14 residues. V dropped 4 bases and J dropped 3 bases, with 9 bases sitting between them. In germline, CDR1 is SNHLY, CDR2 FYNNEI. As DNA, the CDR3 is TGTGCCAGCAGTGCAGACAAGCCTAATGAAAAACTGTTTTTT. This encodes CASSADKPNEKLFF.

V gene TRBV5-1 combines with J gene TRBJ2-5, with TRBD2 matching 13 bases. V shed 0 bases, J shed 3 bases, and the junction held 5 bases outside the gene matches. From germline, CDR1 is SGHRS and CDR2 YFSETQ. The CDR3 runs 17 residues. The CDR3 region is CASSLGLAGGEEETQYF. CDR3 nucleotide sequence: TGCGCCAGCAGCTTGGGACTAGCGGGGGGCGAAGAAGAGACCCAGTACTTC. Combining the CDR3 with reference TRBV5-1 and TRBJ2-5 gives the whole variable domain KAGVTQTPRYLIKTRGQQVTLSCSPISGHRSVSWYQQTPGQGLQFLFEYFSETQRNKGNFPGRFSGRQFSNSRSEMNVSTLELGDSALYLCASSLGLAGGEEETQYFGPGTRLLVL.

The V and J genes are TRBV6-2 or TRBV6-3 and TRBJ2-7; tentative D call: TRBD2 (6 bases). Germline lookup yields CDR1 MNHEY and CDR2 SVGEGT. V lost 5 bases and J lost 4, with 18 bases in between. The CDR3 is 15 residues long. The chain's CDR3 is CASSRGTPHVYEQYF. CDR3 DNA sequence: TGTGCCAGCAGTCGAGGGACTCCCCATGTGTACGAGCAGTACTTC.

This chain links TRBV20-1 with TRBJ2-4, with TRBD2 identical over 14 bases. This CDR3 has 16 residues. Losses at the gene ends were 3 bases for V and 15 bases for J; bases not matched to a gene: 16. CDR1 and CDR2 (germline): DFQATT, SNEGSKA (reference sequence). Here the CDR3 reads CSASKPSGTSGGVPYF. DNA for the CDR3: TGCAGTGCTAGTAAACCGTCCGGGACTAGCGGGGGTGTTCCGTACTTC.

This clone appeared a single time. The chain has TRBV3-1 (or the pseudogene TRBV3-2) and TRBJ1-2; no definite D call. Germline assignment: CDR1 LGHDT and CDR2 YNNKEL (reference sequence). V dropped 0 bases and J dropped 8 bases, with 13 bases sitting between them. The CDR3 extends over 14 amino acids. The CDR3 spells CASSQDGIPEGYTF. The DNA of the CDR3 is TGTGCCAGCAGCCAAGATGGTATACCGGAGGGCTACACCTTC.

The chain carries TRBV6-5 and TRBJ1-5; the D gene is possibly TRBD1 (5 bases). CDR3 length: 14 residues. Trimming pared 6 bases from V and 0 bases from J, leaving 9 bases between. In germline, CDR1 is MNHEY, CDR2 SVGAGI. The CDR3 nucleotides are TGTGCCAGCAGGATAGACAGTAGCAATCAGCCCCAGCATTTT. Translated: CASRIDSSNQPQHF.

This sequence joins TRBV7-9 and TRBJ1-1, with a weak D call TRBD1 (6 bases). Between the trimmed V and J ends, which lost 5 bases and 4 bases, there was a span of 17 bases. Germline V gene data show CDR1 as SEHNR and CDR2 as FQNEAQ (reference sequence). The length of the CDR3 is 15 residues. In DNA form, the CDR3 reads TGTGCCAGCAGCCCTTCAGGGGCCGAAGGCACTGAAGCTTTCTTT. Its protein is CASSPSGAEGTEAFF.

The chain joins TRBV3-1 (or the pseudogene TRBV3-2) to TRBJ1-1; no definite D call. CDR3 length equals 13 residues. V dropped 3 bases and J dropped 1 base, with 6 bases sitting between them. Germline values: CDR1 LGHDT, CDR2 YNNKEL (reference sequence). Here the CDR3 DNA reads TGTGCCAGCAGCCATCCAAAGAACACTGAAGCTTTCTTT. Encoded protein: CASSHPKNTEAFF.

The rearrangement joins TRBV21-1 to TRBJ1-5; the table's D call of TRBD1 was not tested on the DNA. TRBV21-1 is reported as a pseudogene. This CDR3 is built from 17 residues. The CDR3 spells CASSKGVKGTGGQPQHF. Here the CDR3 DNA reads TGTGCCAGCAGCAAAGGGGTTAAGGGGACAGGGGGTCAGCCCCAGCATTTT.

J is TRBJ2-2 and V is TRBV5-4, with D possibly matching TRBD1 (6 bases). This CDR3 has 15 amino acids. V lost 4 bases, J lost 3 bases, and 13 bases lay in between. Per germline, CDR1 SGHNT and CDR2 YYREEE (reference sequence). The chain's CDR3 is CASSRSAGDTGELFF. Written as DNA, the CDR3 is TGTGCCAGCAGCCGGTCGGCAGGGGACACCGGGGAGCTGTTTTTT. Supplemented by reference TRBV5-4 and TRBJ2-2, the full variable domain reads ETGVTQSPTHLIKTRGQQVTLRCSSQSGHNTVSWYQQALGQGPQFIFQYYREEENGRGNFPPRFSGLQFPNYSSELNVNALELDDSALYLCASSRSAGDTGELFFGEGSRLTVL.

This rearrangement joins TRBV6-1 to TRBJ1-3, with 7 positions matching TRBD1. This CDR3 region has 15 residues. CDR1 MNHNS and CDR2 SASEGT come from the germline V gene. The V gene end was trimmed by 3 bases and the J gene end by 2 bases; junction bases not matched to a gene: 4. The CDR3 region is CASSDQGQPGNTIYF. The CDR3 coding sequence is TGTGCCAGCAGTGACCAGGGACAGCCTGGAAACACCATATATTTT.

This clone showed up just a few times. V usage is TRBV29-1 and J usage is TRBJ1-2; 7 bases agree with TRBD1. Germline V CDR1 and CDR2: SQVTM, ANQGSEA. This CDR3 region has 14 residues. Germline trimming cut 6 bases from V and 0 bases from J; bases unmatched to any gene: 7. CDR3 protein: CSVGGQEANYGYTF. For the CDR3, the DNA is TGCAGCGTGGGCGGACAGGAAGCTAACTATGGCTACACCTTC.

This chain uses TRBV19 with TRBJ2-7, with TRBD1 identical over 8 bases. Germline values: CDR1 LNHDA, CDR2 SQIVND (reference sequence). V was pared by 4 bases and J by 2 bases, with 7 bases of the junction left unmatched. The CDR3 is 15 residues long. Here the CDR3 reads CASSRGQGVPYEQYF. The CDR3 nucleotides are TGTGCCAGTAGTAGAGGACAGGGTGTCCCCTACGAGCAGTACTTC.

This sequence joins TRBV3-1 (or the pseudogene TRBV3-2) and TRBJ2-5; 12 bases are a match to TRBD2. Trimming removed 1 base from V and 5 bases from J; junction bases left unmatched: 2. The CDR3 loop spans 15 amino acids. Per germline, CDR1 LGHDT and CDR2 YNNKEL (reference sequence). The CDR3 nucleotides are TGTGCCAGCAGCCAAGCACTAGCGGGGGGCGAGACCCAGTACTTC. This translates into CASSQALAGGETQYF.

The V call is TRBV11-2, the J call TRBJ1-1; tentative D call: TRBD1 (5 bases). V was trimmed by 1 base and J by 8 bases, leaving 14 bases between them. The germline V gene encodes CDR1 SGHAT and CDR2 FQNNGV. CDR3 length: 14 amino acids. The chain's CDR3 is CASSLGQGSTEAFF. The CDR3 DNA reads as TGTGCCAGCAGCTTAGGGCAGGGAAGTACCGAAGCTTTCTTT.

This chain links TRBV11-3 with TRBJ1-1; possibly TRBD1 for D (5 bases). The V gene's germline CDR1 is SGHNT and CDR2 YENEEA. The CDR3 is made up of 15 amino acids. Between the trimmed V and J ends, which lost 5 bases and 1 base, there was a span of 14 bases. The CDR3 DNA sequence: TGTGCCAGCAGCCGAGGGGTCGGGGGGAACACTGAAGCTTTCTTT. Protein product: CASSRGVGGNTEAFF.

The rearrangement joins TRBV19 to TRBJ1-6, with 7 bases identical to TRBD1. The germline V gene has CDR1 LNHDA and CDR2 SQIVND (reference sequence). The CDR3 length is 15 residues. Germline trimming cut 5 bases from V and 4 bases from J; bases unmatched to any gene: 5. The CDR3 reads CASSLLQGYNSPLHF. In DNA form, the CDR3 reads TGTGCCAGTAGTCTATTACAGGGGTATAATTCACCCCTCCACTTT.

The J gene is TRBJ2-3, the V gene TRBV19, with D maybe TRBD1 (5 bases). The V and J ends lost 6 bases and 0 bases respectively, with 7 bases between them. This CDR3 region has 13 residues. Germline CDR1 and CDR2: LNHDA and SQIVND (reference sequence). The CDR3 nucleotides are TGTGCCAGTAGGCCAGGGAGCACAGATACGCAGTATTTT. It codes for CASRPGSTDTQYF.

The V call is TRBV19, the J call TRBJ2-5; weak D call: TRBD2 (5 bases). The V gene's germline CDR1 is LNHDA and CDR2 SQIVND (reference sequence). V was shortened by 4 bases and J by 4 bases, with 10 bases between the two germline ends. The CDR3 has 13 amino acids. The CDR3 loop reads CASSRTSAETQYF. DNA of the CDR3: TGTGCCAGTAGTAGAACTAGTGCAGAGACCCAGTACTTC.